The entry that follows covers one T cell receptor (beta chain) sequence. Free of recent acute infections or vaccinations, the donors were healthy HIV-negative adults. TCRdb's table, derived via immunoSEQ multiplex PCR, lists solely in-frame clones and lacks some. The data contain some 900,000 clones, less than 85% of them singletons. Trimming removed 4 bases from V and 1 base from J, with 8 bases in between. The CDR3 has 12 residues. Looked up from germline, CDR1 is SQVTM and CDR2 is ANQGSEA. This record belongs to a study of shared clonotypes between healthy human individuals. The sequencing input was memory CD4+ T cells sorted from blood. Regarding subset: CD45RA-negative fraction. The clonotype comes from a man aged 18 to 29 in good health. V and J are TRBV29-1 and TRBJ2-7; the D is unclear. CDR3: CSVGGDSYEQYF. The CDR3 DNA is TGCAGCGTTGGTGGGGATTCCTACGAGCAGTACTTC.